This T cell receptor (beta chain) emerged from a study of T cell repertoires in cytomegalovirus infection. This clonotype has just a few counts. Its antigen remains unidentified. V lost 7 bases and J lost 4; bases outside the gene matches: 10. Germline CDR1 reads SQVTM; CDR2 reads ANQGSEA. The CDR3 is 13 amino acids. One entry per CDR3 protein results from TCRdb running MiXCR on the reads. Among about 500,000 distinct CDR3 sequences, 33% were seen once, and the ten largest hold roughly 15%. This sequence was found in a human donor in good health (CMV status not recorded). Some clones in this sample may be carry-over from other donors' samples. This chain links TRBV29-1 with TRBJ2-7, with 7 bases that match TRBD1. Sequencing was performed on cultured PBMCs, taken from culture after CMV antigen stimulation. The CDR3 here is CSARDSPRYEQYF. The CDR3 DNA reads TGCAGCGCTCGGGACAGCCCGAGGTACGAGCAGTACTTC.